The rows below give T cell receptor beta chains drawn from one sample of a study of T-cell reconstitution after alpha-beta-depleted transplantation in children. TCRdb re-called the PCR reads with MiXCR, one entry per CDR3 protein. The data show around 580,000 distinct CDR3 sequences, roughly a quarter seen once. The sequenced sample was PBMCs, obtained before TCRalphabeta/CD19-depleted stem cell transplant. The receptors shown here come from a boy in the first two years of life with Wiskott-Aldrich syndrome, due to receive a stem cell transplant. CDR3s include the opening cysteine and the closing phenylalanine or tryptophan. The order of the fields is J gene, CDR3 length, V gene, D gene, clone size, CDR3 DNA, CDR3 protein. D genes are given only for firm matches. Size is omitted from some rows. Given values are once, few, many or a class for expanded clones.

j_call: TRBJ2-5
cdr3_length: 13
v_call: TRBV5-6
d_call: -
clone_size: -
cdr3_nt: TGTGCCAGCAGCTCGCCCATGGGGGAGACCCAGTACTTC
cdr3_aa: CASSSPMGETQYF

j_call: TRBJ2-7
cdr3_length: 16
v_call: TRBV15
d_call: -
clone_size: -
cdr3_nt: TGTGCCACCAGCAGAGAAGCTGGGGGCCTCTCGTACGAGCAGTACTTC
cdr3_aa: CATSREAGGLSYEQYF

j_call: TRBJ1-2
cdr3_length: 18
v_call: TRBV30
d_call: TRBD1
clone_size: few
cdr3_nt: TGTGCCTGGAGCGCCCCGCCGGGACAGGGGGCGAGAAGCTATGGCTACACCTTC
cdr3_aa: CAWSAPPGQGARSYGYTF

j_call: TRBJ1-1
cdr3_length: 12
v_call: TRBV7-9
d_call: -
clone_size: -
cdr3_nt: TGTGCCAGCAGCTTAGTGGTGGAGGAAGCTTTCTTT
cdr3_aa: CASSLVVEEAFF

j_call: TRBJ2-3
cdr3_length: 14
v_call: TRBV9
d_call: -
clone_size: once
cdr3_nt: TGTGCCAGCAGCCCCAGTATGCCGACAGATACGCAGTATTTT
cdr3_aa: CASSPSMPTDTQYF

j_call: TRBJ2-1
cdr3_length: 16
v_call: TRBV5-1
d_call: TRBD2
clone_size: -
cdr3_nt: TGCGCCAGCAGCTTCAGCGGGAGGGCCACTCTCAATGAGCAGTTCTTC
cdr3_aa: CASSFSGRATLNEQFF

j_call: TRBJ1-1
cdr3_length: 10
v_call: TRBV20-1
d_call: -
clone_size: -
cdr3_nt: TGCAGTGCCCGTGACCTTGAAGCTTTCTTT
cdr3_aa: CSARDLEAFF

j_call: TRBJ2-1
cdr3_length: 19
v_call: TRBV10-3
d_call: TRBD2
clone_size: few
cdr3_nt: TGTGCCATCAGTGAGTCCGGACTAGCGGGAGTTGGCTCCTACAATGAGCAGTTCTTC
cdr3_aa: CAISESGLAGVGSYNEQFF

j_call: TRBJ2-1
cdr3_length: 14
v_call: TRBV11-2
d_call: TRBD2
clone_size: -
cdr3_nt: TGTGCCAGCAACCGATTAGCGGGAGAAAATGAGCAGTTCTTC
cdr3_aa: CASNRLAGENEQFF

j_call: TRBJ2-7
cdr3_length: 17
v_call: TRBV7-6
d_call: TRBD2
clone_size: few
cdr3_nt: TGTGCCAGCAGCTTAGGCACTAGCGGGAGGATGGGCTACGAGCAGTACTTC
cdr3_aa: CASSLGTSGRMGYEQYF

j_call: TRBJ1-6
cdr3_length: 16
v_call: TRBV6-5
d_call: -
clone_size: -
cdr3_nt: TGTGCCAGCAGTTACCGTGTAGCCAGGGGAACATCACCCCTCCACTTT
cdr3_aa: CASSYRVARGTSPLHF

j_call: TRBJ1-1
cdr3_length: 15
v_call: TRBV11-2
d_call: -
clone_size: few
cdr3_nt: TGTGCCAGCAGGACGGGGGGGCTGGCGAACACTGAAGCTTTCTTT
cdr3_aa: CASRTGGLANTEAFF

j_call: TRBJ2-2
cdr3_length: 13
v_call: TRBV20-1
d_call: TRBD2
clone_size: few
cdr3_nt: TGCAGTGCGGCTAGCGGGACCACCGGGGAGCTGTTTTTT
cdr3_aa: CSAASGTTGELFF

j_call: TRBJ2-7
cdr3_length: 14
v_call: TRBV5-1
d_call: -
clone_size: -
cdr3_nt: TGCGCCAGCAACCCCGGTGGGGGCCCCTACGAGCAGTACTTC
cdr3_aa: CASNPGGGPYEQYF

j_call: TRBJ1-5
cdr3_length: 13
v_call: TRBV5-1
d_call: -
clone_size: -
cdr3_nt: TGCGCCAGCAGCTTGGGGATAGATCAGCCCCAGCATTTT
cdr3_aa: CASSLGIDQPQHF

j_call: TRBJ2-4
cdr3_length: 17
v_call: TRBV7-2
d_call: -
clone_size: few
cdr3_nt: TGTGCCAGCAGCCCAACACCGCAGGGGTTAGTCAAAAACATTCAGTACTTC
cdr3_aa: CASSPTPQGLVKNIQYF

j_call: TRBJ1-2
cdr3_length: 15
v_call: TRBV28
d_call: TRBD1
clone_size: few
cdr3_nt: TGTGCCAGCAGTTTGGACAGGGTGACTAACTATGGCTACACCTTC
cdr3_aa: CASSLDRVTNYGYTF

j_call: TRBJ1-1
cdr3_length: 14
v_call: TRBV29-1
d_call: -
clone_size: few
cdr3_nt: TGCAGCGTTCAGCCCCTTCATAGTTCCACTGAAGCTTTCTTT
cdr3_aa: CSVQPLHSSTEAFF

j_call: TRBJ1-6
cdr3_length: 14
v_call: TRBV20-1
d_call: TRBD1
clone_size: -
cdr3_nt: TGCAGTGCTAGTACACAGGGGAGGGATTCACCCCTCCACTTT
cdr3_aa: CSASTQGRDSPLHF

j_call: TRBJ2-7
cdr3_length: 14
v_call: TRBV20-1
d_call: TRBD2
clone_size: -
cdr3_nt: TGCAGTGTCCAGGGGCTAGCGGGAACCTACGAGCAGTACTTC
cdr3_aa: CSVQGLAGTYEQYF

j_call: TRBJ2-7
cdr3_length: 12
v_call: TRBV10-3
d_call: TRBD2
clone_size: -
cdr3_nt: TGTGCCACCAATAGCGGGGGGTACGAGCAGTACTTC
cdr3_aa: CATNSGGYEQYF

j_call: TRBJ2-1
cdr3_length: 15
v_call: TRBV3-1
d_call: TRBD2
clone_size: few
cdr3_nt: TGTGCCAGCAGCCAAGGGACTAGCGGGAGTTCTGAGCAGTTCTTC
cdr3_aa: CASSQGTSGSSEQFF

j_call: TRBJ1-1
cdr3_length: 11
v_call: TRBV20-1
d_call: -
clone_size: -
cdr3_nt: TGCAGTCGTTCGGGGAACACTGAAGCTTTCTTT
cdr3_aa: CSRSGNTEAFF

j_call: TRBJ2-1
cdr3_length: 16
v_call: TRBV10-3
d_call: TRBD2
clone_size: -
cdr3_nt: TGTGCCATCAGTGTCCCGGGGGGGAGCTCCTACAATGAGCAGTTCTTC
cdr3_aa: CAISVPGGSSYNEQFF

j_call: TRBJ2-1
cdr3_length: 14
v_call: TRBV20-1
d_call: TRBD2
clone_size: -
cdr3_nt: TGCAGTGCTAGGCAAGCGGGAACCTACAATGAGCAGTTCTTC
cdr3_aa: CSARQAGTYNEQFF

j_call: TRBJ2-1
cdr3_length: 17
v_call: TRBV5-1
d_call: -
clone_size: few
cdr3_nt: TGCGCCAGCAGCTCCCTAGGACAGGGTTCTAGCGGGGTTGAGCAGTTCTTC
cdr3_aa: CASSSLGQGSSGVEQFF

j_call: TRBJ1-5
cdr3_length: 15
v_call: TRBV28
d_call: -
clone_size: few
cdr3_nt: TGTGCCAGCAGTCGCCGCATCAAGAGCAATCAGCCCCAGCATTTT
cdr3_aa: CASSRRIKSNQPQHF

j_call: TRBJ2-4
cdr3_length: 13
v_call: TRBV20-1
d_call: -
clone_size: -
cdr3_nt: TGCAGTGCTAGAGAATCCTCGAGAAACATTCAGTACTTC
cdr3_aa: CSARESSRNIQYF

j_call: TRBJ1-5
cdr3_length: 12
v_call: TRBV20-1
d_call: -
clone_size: few
cdr3_nt: TGCAGTGCTCAAACGGGCAATCAGCCCCAGCATTTT
cdr3_aa: CSAQTGNQPQHF

j_call: TRBJ2-1
cdr3_length: 16
v_call: TRBV7-9
d_call: TRBD1
clone_size: few
cdr3_nt: TGTGCCAGCAGCTTCTCCCGACAGGGATCCTACAATGAGCAGTTCTTC
cdr3_aa: CASSFSRQGSYNEQFF

j_call: TRBJ2-3
cdr3_length: 15
v_call: TRBV12-3/TRBV12-4
d_call: -
clone_size: many
cdr3_nt: TGTGCCAGCAGTTCTCCTGGTGGTCGGGCAGATACGCAGTATTTT
cdr3_aa: CASSSPGGRADTQYF

j_call: TRBJ2-1
cdr3_length: 15
v_call: TRBV5-1
d_call: TRBD2
clone_size: -
cdr3_nt: TGCGCCAGCAGCTTGGGACTAGCGCATCACAATGAGCAGTTCTTC
cdr3_aa: CASSLGLAHHNEQFF

j_call: TRBJ1-3
cdr3_length: 15
v_call: TRBV20-1
d_call: -
clone_size: -
cdr3_nt: TGCAGTGCCATAGGGACCGACACCCTAGGAAACACCATATATTTT
cdr3_aa: CSAIGTDTLGNTIYF

j_call: TRBJ2-7
cdr3_length: 16
v_call: TRBV5-5
d_call: TRBD2
clone_size: few
cdr3_nt: TGTGCCAGCAGTTCCTGGGGACTAGCGGCAGGTAGGGAGCAGTACTTC
cdr3_aa: CASSSWGLAAGREQYF

j_call: TRBJ2-5
cdr3_length: 14
v_call: TRBV7-2
d_call: -
clone_size: -
cdr3_nt: TGTGCCAGCAGCCGAGACAGCTTCCAAGAGACCCAGTACTTC
cdr3_aa: CASSRDSFQETQYF

j_call: TRBJ2-5
cdr3_length: 14
v_call: TRBV20-1
d_call: TRBD2
clone_size: few
cdr3_nt: TGCAGTGCTGGACTAGCGGGAGTGGAAGAGACCCAGTACTTC
cdr3_aa: CSAGLAGVEETQYF

j_call: TRBJ2-3
cdr3_length: 12
v_call: TRBV7-2
d_call: -
clone_size: few
cdr3_nt: TGTGCCAGCAGCTTTTTCGTGGATACGCAGTATTTT
cdr3_aa: CASSFFVDTQYF

j_call: TRBJ2-1
cdr3_length: 11
v_call: TRBV19
d_call: -
clone_size: -
cdr3_nt: TGTGCCAGTACGGGTAGCGAAAGGCAGTTCTTC
cdr3_aa: CASTGSERQFF

j_call: TRBJ2-3
cdr3_length: 15
v_call: TRBV5-1
d_call: -
clone_size: many
cdr3_nt: TGCGCCAGCAGCTTGCTCTCGAGAAGCACAGATACGCAGTATTTT
cdr3_aa: CASSLLSRSTDTQYF

j_call: TRBJ2-3
cdr3_length: 15
v_call: TRBV2
d_call: -
clone_size: few
cdr3_nt: TGTGCCAGCAGTGCGACAGCTAAATCCACAGATACGCAGTATTTT
cdr3_aa: CASSATAKSTDTQYF

j_call: TRBJ2-4
cdr3_length: 13
v_call: TRBV12-3/TRBV12-4
d_call: -
clone_size: few
cdr3_nt: TGTGCCAGCAGTAAAGTACAGGGATACATTCAGTACTTC
cdr3_aa: CASSKVQGYIQYF